This TCR beta chain originates from a study of T cell repertoires in cytomegalovirus infection. On the study more broadly: Indications came from public TCR beta signatures; they pointed to CMV infection and to a matching HLA type.

TCRdb passed the reads through MiXCR, listing each CDR3 protein once. The data show some 600,000 distinct CDR3 sequences, with 24% seen just once and roughly 8% held by the top ten. This clonotype came up a few times. As yet, its antigen is unknown. General study results and limits: The ex vivo response was dominated by HLA-C-restricted CMV-specific TCR beta clonotypes.

Material: CD8+ T cells from PBMCs. This sequence was found in a human donor in good health (CMV status not recorded). Some clones in this sample may be carry-over from other donors' samples.

This chain's CDR3 is CASSYYFEETDPYEQYF. The CDR3 coding sequence is TGTGCCAGCAGTTACTATTTTGAGGAGACAGACCCCTACGAGCAGTACTTC. The chain recombines TRBV6-6 with TRBJ2-7, with D maybe TRBD1 (5 bases). Germline-derived CDR1 and CDR2 are MNHNY and SVGAGI (reference sequence). V lost 1 base and J lost 2, with 18 bases in between. This CDR3 contains 17 residues.